These 15 T cell receptor beta chains were sequenced from one sample in a study of cytomegalovirus exposure and HLA in healthy donors. The PCR employed 60 Vbeta primers together with 13 Jbeta primers. Clones were sequenced by immunoSEQ multiplex PCR, and TCRdb holds only the in-frame ones, with some missing. The sample shows roughly 150,000 clones, approximately 83% of them seen only once. Sequenced material: PBMCs. The receptors originated from a boy aged 2 to 9 in good health and CMV-seronegative.

This sequence joins TRBV5-1 and TRBJ1-5; 11 bases fit TRBD1. The CDR3 is made up of 14 amino acids. J gave up 5 bases and V 4 bases, and 2 bases lay outside the gene matches. CDR1 SGHRS and CDR2 YFSETQ come from the germline V gene. This chain's CDR3 is CASSRTGGDQPQHF. Written as DNA, the CDR3 is TGCGCCAGCAGCAGGACAGGGGGCGATCAGCCCCAGCATTTT. Filled out from reference TRBV5-1 and TRBJ1-5, the complete variable domain reads KAGVTQTPRYLIKTRGQQVTLSCSPISGHRSVSWYQQTPGQGLQFLFEYFSETQRNKGNFPGRFSGRQFSNSRSEMNVSTLELGDSALYLCASSRTGGDQPQHFGDGTRLSIL.

The V gene is TRBV4-1, the J gene TRBJ2-1; 14 positions match TRBD2. Germline CDR1 reads MGHRA; CDR2 reads YSYEKL. V lost 4 bases to trimming and J lost 7 bases; unmatched junction nucleotides: 3. The CDR3 has 15 residues. The CDR3 spells CASSLTSGRDNEQFF. CDR3 DNA: TGCGCCAGCAGCCTGACTAGCGGGAGGGATAATGAGCAGTTCTTC.

This clone has just one count. The chain has TRBV6-6 and TRBJ1-1, with TRBD1 as a possible D gene (5 bases). The V end was cut by 6 bases, the J end by 4 bases, with 18 bases between. The CDR3 is made up of 15 amino acids. Germline V lookup: CDR1 MNHNY, CDR2 SVGAGI (reference sequence). Here the CDR3 reads CASSIDRRGGTEAFF. CDR3 coding DNA: TGTGCCAGCAGCATTGATAGAAGGGGAGGCACTGAAGCTTTCTTT.

This rearrangement joins TRBV10-3 to TRBJ2-2; the D gene is possibly TRBD2 (5 bases). The length of the CDR3 is 12 residues. Trimming stripped 11 bases from V and 3 bases from J, with 10 bases between. Germline CDR1 and CDR2: ENHRY and SYGVKD. The CDR3 loop reads CAASRDTGELFF. As DNA, the CDR3 is TGTGCCGCGTCGAGGGACACCGGGGAGCTGTTTTTT.

This chain uses TRBV25-1 with TRBJ2-1; a weak D match, TRBD2 (5 bases). V was clipped by 3 bases and J by 4 bases, with 13 bases between them. Looked up from germline, CDR1 is MGHDK and CDR2 is SYGVNS. CDR3 size: 15 residues. CDR3 amino acids: CASSDILVGYNEQFF. CDR3 bases: TGTGCCAGCAGTGATATACTAGTAGGGTACAATGAGCAGTTCTTC.

This sequence joins TRBV4-2 and TRBJ2-1, with a weak D call TRBD1 (5 bases). The V gene's germline CDR1 is LGHNA and CDR2 YNFKEQ. The CDR3 extends over 16 amino acids. Trimming pared 0 bases from V and 2 bases from J, leaving 11 bases between. The CDR3 coding sequence is TGTGCCAGCAGCCAAGATGGGCAGGGTCCCTACAATGAGCAGTTCTTC. Amino acid sequence: CASSQDGQGPYNEQFF.

This clone was seen a few times. The chain joins TRBV4-2 to TRBJ1-1, with D tentatively TRBD1 (6 bases). There are 14 residues in the CDR3. Germline CDR1 reads LGHNA; CDR2 reads YNFKEQ. V lost 0 bases and J lost 4, with 9 bases in between. CDR3 sequence (DNA): TGTGCCAGCAGCCAAGAAGGGACAATCACTGAAGCTTTCTTT. This translates into CASSQEGTITEAFF.

The chain joins TRBV5-1 to TRBJ2-3, with D possibly being TRBD1 (6 bases). V was trimmed by 10 bases and J by 0 bases, leaving 15 bases between them. CDR1 and CDR2 (germline): SGHRS, YFSETQ. This CDR3 comprises 14 residues. The CDR3 bases are TGCGCCGGCTCTACAGGGTCGAGCACAGATACGCAGTATTTT. Encoded protein: CAGSTGSSTDTQYF.

The rearrangement uses TRBV9 and TRBJ1-2; 8 bases agree with TRBD1. V lost 0 bases, J lost 3 bases, and 1 base stayed unmatched. Germline V lookup: CDR1 SGDLS, CDR2 YYNGEE. This CDR3 region has 14 residues. The CDR3 reads CASSVGDRHYGYTF. DNA of the CDR3: TGTGCCAGCAGCGTAGGGGACAGGCACTATGGCTACACCTTC.

The chain is built from TRBV19 and TRBJ1-1; TRBD1 might be the D (5 bases). Trimming removed 5 bases from V and 1 base from J, with 17 bases in between. Germline CDR1 is LNHDA and CDR2 is SQIVND (reference sequence). The CDR3 runs 16 residues. This CDR3 reads CASSSGGAGWNTEAFF. CDR3 DNA sequence: TGTGCCAGTAGTTCCGGCGGGGCTGGTTGGAACACTGAAGCTTTCTTT.

The chain combines TRBV18 with TRBJ1-4; D call uncertain. Germline assignment: CDR1 KGHSH and CDR2 LQKENI. V lost 4 bases and J lost 0, with 12 bases in between. This CDR3 has 16 residues. In DNA form, the CDR3 reads TGTGCCAGCTCACTTTCACAACCCGCAACTAATGAAAAACTGTTTTTT. It is translated as CASSLSQPATNEKLFF. Supplemented by reference TRBV18 and TRBJ1-4, the full variable domain reads NAGVMQNPRHLVRRRGQEARLRCSPMKGHSHVYWYRQLPEEGLKFMVYLQKENIIDESGMPKERFSAEFPKEGPSILRIQQVVRGDSAAYFCASSLSQPATNEKLFFGSGTQLSVL.

The J gene is TRBJ1-2, the V gene TRBV6-5, with 7 positions matching TRBD1. CDR1 and CDR2 (germline): MNHEY, SVGAGI. The CDR3 is 14 residues long. V gave up 6 bases and J gave up 4 bases; unmatched junction bases: 8. The CDR3 reads CASRRQGVRYGYTF. The CDR3 nucleotides are TGTGCCAGCAGAAGACAGGGTGTTCGCTATGGCTACACCTTC.

This clone appeared once. The rearrangement uses TRBV10-3 and TRBJ1-2, with TRBD1 as a possible D gene (6 bases). This CDR3 region has 17 residues. V was trimmed by 5 bases and J by 3 bases, leaving 22 bases between them. CDR1 is ENHRY, CDR2 SYGVKD, per germline. CDR3 coding DNA: TGTGCCATCAGTAACAGGGAACAGGTCTACGAGGACTATGGCTACACCTTC. Translation gives CAISNREQVYEDYGYTF.

This chain connects TRBV7-9 to TRBJ2-1; 12 positions match TRBD2. Germline V gives CDR1 SEHNR, CDR2 FQNEAQ (reference sequence). The CDR3 spans 16 residues. V gave up 4 bases and J gave up 4 bases; unmatched junction bases: 5. This chain's CDR3 is CASSSGLAGQYNEQFF. The CDR3 nucleotides read TGTGCCAGCAGCTCGGGACTAGCGGGTCAGTACAATGAGCAGTTCTTC. Full variable domain (remainder filled in from reference TRBV7-9 and TRBJ2-1): DTGVSQNPRHKITKRGQNVTFRCDPISEHNRLYWYRQTLGQGPEFLTYFQNEAQLEKSRLLSDRFSAERPKGSFSTLEIQRTEQGDSAMYLCASSSGLAGQYNEQFFGPGTRLTVL.

The rearrangement joins TRBV4-3 to TRBJ2-2; 10 bases fit TRBD1. V shed 0 bases and J 2 bases; nucleotides not matched to a gene: 3. The CDR3 runs to 17 residues. Germline CDR1 is LGHNA and CDR2 is YSLEER. In DNA form, the CDR3 reads TGCGCCAGCAGCCAAGATTGGGACAGGGGTAACACCGGGGAGCTGTTTTTT. Translated, it gives CASSQDWDRGNTGELFF.